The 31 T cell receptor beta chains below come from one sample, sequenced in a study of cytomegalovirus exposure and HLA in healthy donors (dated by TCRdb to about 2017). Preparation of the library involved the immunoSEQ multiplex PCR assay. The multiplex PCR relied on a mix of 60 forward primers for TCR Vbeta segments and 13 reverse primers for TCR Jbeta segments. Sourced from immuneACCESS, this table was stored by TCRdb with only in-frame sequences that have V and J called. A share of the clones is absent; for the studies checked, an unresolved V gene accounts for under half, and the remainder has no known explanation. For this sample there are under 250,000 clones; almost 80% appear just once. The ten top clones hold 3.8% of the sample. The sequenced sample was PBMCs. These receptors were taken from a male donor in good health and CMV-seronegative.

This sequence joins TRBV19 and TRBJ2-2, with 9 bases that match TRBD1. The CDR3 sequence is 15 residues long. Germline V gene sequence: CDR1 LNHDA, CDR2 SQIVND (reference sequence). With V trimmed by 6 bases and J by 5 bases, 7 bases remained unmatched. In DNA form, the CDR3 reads TGTGCCAGTAGGTTTCACAGGGGGCCGACCGGGGAGCTGTTTTTT. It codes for CASRFHRGPTGELFF.

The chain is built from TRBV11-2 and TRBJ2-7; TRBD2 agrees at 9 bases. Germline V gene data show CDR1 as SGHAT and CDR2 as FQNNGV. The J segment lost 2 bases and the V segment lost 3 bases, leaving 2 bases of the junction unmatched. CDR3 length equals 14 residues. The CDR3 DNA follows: TGTGCCAGCAGCTTTAGCGGGGGAACCTACGAGCAGTACTTC. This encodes CASSFSGGTYEQYF.

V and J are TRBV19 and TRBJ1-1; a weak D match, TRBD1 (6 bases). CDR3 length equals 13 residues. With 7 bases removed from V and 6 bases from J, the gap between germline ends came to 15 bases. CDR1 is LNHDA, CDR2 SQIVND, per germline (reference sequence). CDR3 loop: CASNGGGRAEAFF. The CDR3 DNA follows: TGTGCCAGTAATGGGGGGGGGCGCGCTGAAGCTTTCTTT.

The CDR3 sequence is CASSSGTGGQETQYF. CDR3 coding DNA: TGTGCCAGCAGTTCCGGGACAGGGGGACAAGAGACCCAGTACTTC. V gene TRBV7-6 combines with J gene TRBJ2-5; 11 bases are shared with TRBD1. The trim removed 6 bases at V and 2 bases at J, leaving 5 bases unmatched. The CDR3 extends over 15 amino acids. Germline V CDR1 and CDR2: SGHVS, FNYEAQ. Based on the CDR3 plus reference TRBV7-6 and TRBJ2-5, the full variable domain is GAGVSQSPRYKVTKRGQDVALRCDPISGHVSLYWYRQALGQGPEFLTYFNYEAQQDKSGLPNDRFSAERPEGSISTLTIQRTEQRDSAMYRCASSSGTGGQETQYFGPGTRLLVL.

The CDR3 region is CASSLVRSGRILYNEQFF. CDR3 DNA sequence: TGTGCCAGCAGCTTAGTTCGTAGCGGGAGGATTCTCTACAATGAGCAGTTCTTC. J is TRBJ2-1 and V is TRBV7-9; 10 bases align to TRBD2. Trimming cost V 1 base and J 3 bases; bases outside gene matches: 9. Germline V CDR1 and CDR2: SEHNR, FQNEAQ (reference sequence). The CDR3 length is 18 residues.

The CDR3 loop reads CASSVGQLTEAFF. Written as DNA, the CDR3 is TGTGCCAGCAGTGTGGGACAGCTCACTGAAGCTTTCTTT. This rearrangement joins TRBV2 to TRBJ1-1; 7 nucleotides line up with TRBD1. CDR1 and CDR2 (germline): SNHLY, FYNNEI. V trimming: 4 bases; J trimming: 4 bases; junction bases outside the gene matches: 3. The CDR3 covers 13 residues.

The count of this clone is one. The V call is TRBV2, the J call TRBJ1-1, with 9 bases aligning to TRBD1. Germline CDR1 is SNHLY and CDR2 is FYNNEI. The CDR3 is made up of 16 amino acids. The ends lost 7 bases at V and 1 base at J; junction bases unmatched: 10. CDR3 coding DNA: TGTGCCAGCACGACGGGACAGGGATACGGGAACACTGAAGCTTTCTTT. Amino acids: CASTTGQGYGNTEAFF.

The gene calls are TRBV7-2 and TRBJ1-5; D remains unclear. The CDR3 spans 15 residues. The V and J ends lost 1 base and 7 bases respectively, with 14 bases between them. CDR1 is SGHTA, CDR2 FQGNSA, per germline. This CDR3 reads CASSLGSISYQPQHF. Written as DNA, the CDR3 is TGTGCCAGCAGCTTAGGGTCGATCTCCTACCAGCCCCAGCATTTT.

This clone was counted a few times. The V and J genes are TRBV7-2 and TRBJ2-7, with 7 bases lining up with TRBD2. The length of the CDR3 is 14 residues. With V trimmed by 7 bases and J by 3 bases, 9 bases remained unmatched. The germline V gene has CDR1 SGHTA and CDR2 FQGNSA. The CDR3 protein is CASIESGVDYEQYF. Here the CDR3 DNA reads TGTGCCAGCATAGAGAGCGGGGTTGACTACGAGCAGTACTTC.

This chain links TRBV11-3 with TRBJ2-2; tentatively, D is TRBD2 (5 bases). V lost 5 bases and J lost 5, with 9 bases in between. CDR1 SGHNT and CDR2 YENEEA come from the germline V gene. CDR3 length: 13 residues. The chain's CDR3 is CASSAGFTGELFF. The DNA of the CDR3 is TGTGCCAGCAGCGCGGGCTTTACCGGGGAGCTGTTTTTT. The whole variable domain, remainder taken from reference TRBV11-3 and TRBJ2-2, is EAGVVQSPRYKIIEKKQPVAFWCNPISGHNTLYWYLQNLGQGPELLIRYENEEAVDDSQLPKDRFSAERLKGVDSTLKIQPAELGDSAVYLCASSAGFTGELFFGEGSRLTVL.

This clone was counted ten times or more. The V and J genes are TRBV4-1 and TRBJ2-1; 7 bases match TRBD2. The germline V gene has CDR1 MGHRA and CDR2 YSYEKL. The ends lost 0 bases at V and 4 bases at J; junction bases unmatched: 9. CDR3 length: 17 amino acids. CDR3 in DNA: TGCGCCAGCAGCCAAGAAGGTCTAGCGGAGGGATACAATGAGCAGTTCTTC. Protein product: CASSQEGLAEGYNEQFF.

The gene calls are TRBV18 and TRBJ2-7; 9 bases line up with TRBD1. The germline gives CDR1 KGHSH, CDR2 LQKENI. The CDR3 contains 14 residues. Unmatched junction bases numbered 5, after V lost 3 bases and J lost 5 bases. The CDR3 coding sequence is TGTGCCAGCTCACCCGGGACAGGGAGCGACGAGCAGTACTTC. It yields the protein CASSPGTGSDEQYF.

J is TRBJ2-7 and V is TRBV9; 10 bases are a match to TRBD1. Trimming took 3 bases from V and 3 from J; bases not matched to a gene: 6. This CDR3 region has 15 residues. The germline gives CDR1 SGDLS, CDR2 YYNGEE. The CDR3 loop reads CASSAAGTGDYEQYF. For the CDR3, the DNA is TGTGCCAGCAGCGCCGCCGGGACAGGGGACTACGAGCAGTACTTC.

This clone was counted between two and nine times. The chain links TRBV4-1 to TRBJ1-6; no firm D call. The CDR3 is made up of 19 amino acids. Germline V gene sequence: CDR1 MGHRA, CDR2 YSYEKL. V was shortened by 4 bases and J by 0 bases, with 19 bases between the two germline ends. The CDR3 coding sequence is TGCGCCAGCAGCCTCGAAGATGAAGGCGGGAGCTCCTATAATTCACCCCTCCACTTT. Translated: CASSLEDEGGSSYNSPLHF.

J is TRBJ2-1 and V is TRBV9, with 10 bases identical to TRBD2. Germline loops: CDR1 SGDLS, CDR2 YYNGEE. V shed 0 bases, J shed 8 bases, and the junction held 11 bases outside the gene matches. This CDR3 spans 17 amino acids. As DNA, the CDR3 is TGTGCCAGCAGCGTAGAGGACGGGCTAGCGGGAGCCGATGAGCAGTTCTTC. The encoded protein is CASSVEDGLAGADEQFF.

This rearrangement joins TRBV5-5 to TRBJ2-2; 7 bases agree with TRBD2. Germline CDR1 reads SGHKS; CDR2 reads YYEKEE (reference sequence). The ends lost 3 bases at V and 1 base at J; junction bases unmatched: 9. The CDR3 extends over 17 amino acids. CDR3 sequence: CASSSRWASGNTGELFF. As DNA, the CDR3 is TGTGCCAGCAGCTCCCGATGGGCTAGCGGGAACACCGGGGAGCTGTTTTTT.

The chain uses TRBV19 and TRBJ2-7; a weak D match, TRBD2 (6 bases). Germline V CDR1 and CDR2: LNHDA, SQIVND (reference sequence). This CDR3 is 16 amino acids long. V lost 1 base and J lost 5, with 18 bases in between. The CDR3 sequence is CASSIGQLGGINEQYF. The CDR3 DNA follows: TGTGCCAGTAGTATAGGCCAGCTCGGAGGGATCAACGAGCAGTACTTC.

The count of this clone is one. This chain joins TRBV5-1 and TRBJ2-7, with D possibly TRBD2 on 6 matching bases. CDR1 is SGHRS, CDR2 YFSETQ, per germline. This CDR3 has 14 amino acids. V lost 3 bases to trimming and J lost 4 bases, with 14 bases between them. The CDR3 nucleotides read TGCGCCAGCAGCTACGGTGCGGGAAAGTACGAGCAGTACTTC. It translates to CASSYGAGKYEQYF.

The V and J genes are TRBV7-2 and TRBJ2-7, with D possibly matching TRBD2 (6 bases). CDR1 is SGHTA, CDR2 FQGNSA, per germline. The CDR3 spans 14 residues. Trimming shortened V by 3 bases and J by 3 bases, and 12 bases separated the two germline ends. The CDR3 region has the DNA TGTGCCAGCAGCTTCGGGGGAGTCATCTACGAGCAGTACTTC. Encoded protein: CASSFGGVIYEQYF.

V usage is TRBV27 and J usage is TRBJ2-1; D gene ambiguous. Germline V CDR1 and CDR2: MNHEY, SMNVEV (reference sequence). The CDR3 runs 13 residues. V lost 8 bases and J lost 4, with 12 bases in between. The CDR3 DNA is TGTGCCAGCCATACACAGACATACAATGAGCAGTTCTTC. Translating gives CASHTQTYNEQFF.

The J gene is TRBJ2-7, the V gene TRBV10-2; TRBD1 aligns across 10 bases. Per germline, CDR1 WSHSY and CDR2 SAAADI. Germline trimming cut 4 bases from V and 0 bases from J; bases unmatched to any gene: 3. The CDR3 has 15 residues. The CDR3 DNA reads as TGCGCCAGCAGTGGTTGGGACAGGGGCTCCTACGAGCAGTACTTC. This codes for CASSGWDRGSYEQYF.

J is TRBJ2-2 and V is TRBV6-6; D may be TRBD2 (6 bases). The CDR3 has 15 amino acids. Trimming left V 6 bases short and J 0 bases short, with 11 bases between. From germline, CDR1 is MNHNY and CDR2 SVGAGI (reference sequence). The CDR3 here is CASRFGGANTGELFF. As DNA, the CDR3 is TGTGCCAGCAGATTCGGGGGAGCGAACACCGGGGAGCTGTTTTTT.

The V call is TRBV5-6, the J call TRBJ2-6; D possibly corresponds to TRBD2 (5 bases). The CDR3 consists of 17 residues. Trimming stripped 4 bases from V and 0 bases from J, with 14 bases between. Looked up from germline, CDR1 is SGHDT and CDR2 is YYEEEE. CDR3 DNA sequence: TGTGCCAGCAGCCTACTTGAGGGCCTCTCTGGGGCCAACGTCCTGACTTTC. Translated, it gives CASSLLEGLSGANVLTF.

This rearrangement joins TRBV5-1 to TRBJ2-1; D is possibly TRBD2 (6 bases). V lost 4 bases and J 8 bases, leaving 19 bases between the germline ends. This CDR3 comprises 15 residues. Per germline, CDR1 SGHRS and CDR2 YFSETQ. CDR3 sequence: CASSRTPGAVYEQFF. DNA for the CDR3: TGCGCCAGCAGCAGAACCCCGGGAGCGGTCTATGAGCAGTTCTTC.

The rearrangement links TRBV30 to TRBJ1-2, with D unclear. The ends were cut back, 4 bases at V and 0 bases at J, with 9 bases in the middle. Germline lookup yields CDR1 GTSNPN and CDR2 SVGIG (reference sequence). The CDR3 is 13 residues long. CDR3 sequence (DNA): TGTGCCTGGACCCAGGCCGCTAACTATGGCTACACCTTC. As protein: CAWTQAANYGYTF.

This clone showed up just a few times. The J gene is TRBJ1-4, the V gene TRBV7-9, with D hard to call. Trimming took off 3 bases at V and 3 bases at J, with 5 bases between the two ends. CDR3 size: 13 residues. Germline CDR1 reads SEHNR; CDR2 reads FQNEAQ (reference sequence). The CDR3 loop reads CASSLRSNEKLFF. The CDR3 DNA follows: TGTGCCAGCAGCTTGCGATCTAATGAAAAACTGTTTTTT. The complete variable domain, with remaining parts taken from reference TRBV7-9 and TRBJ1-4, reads DTGVSQNPRHKITKRGQNVTFRCDPISEHNRLYWYRQTLGQGPEFLTYFQNEAQLEKSRLLSDRFSAERPKGSFSTLEIQRTEQGDSAMYLCASSLRSNEKLFFGSGTQLSVL.

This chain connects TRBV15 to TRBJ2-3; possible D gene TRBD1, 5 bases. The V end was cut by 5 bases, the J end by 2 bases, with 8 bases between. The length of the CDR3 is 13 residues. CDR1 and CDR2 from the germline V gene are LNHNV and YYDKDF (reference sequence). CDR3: CATSSGFTDTQYF. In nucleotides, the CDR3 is TGTGCCACCAGCTCAGGGTTCACAGATACGCAGTATTTT.

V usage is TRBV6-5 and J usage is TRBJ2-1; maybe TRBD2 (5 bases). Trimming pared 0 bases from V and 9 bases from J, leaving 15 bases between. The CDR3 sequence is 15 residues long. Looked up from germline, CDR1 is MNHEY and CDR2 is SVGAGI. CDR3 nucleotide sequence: TGTGCCAGCAGTTACTCCTCCACTAGAGGCAGTGAGCAGTTCTTC. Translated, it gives CASSYSSTRGSEQFF.

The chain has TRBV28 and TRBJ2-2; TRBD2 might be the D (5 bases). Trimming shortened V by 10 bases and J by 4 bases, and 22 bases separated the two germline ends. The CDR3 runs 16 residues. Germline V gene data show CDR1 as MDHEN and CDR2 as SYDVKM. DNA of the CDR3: TGTGCCACTAGTATTCAGGAGGAGGCGGGCACCGGGGAGCTGTTTTTT. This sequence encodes CATSIQEEAGTGELFF.

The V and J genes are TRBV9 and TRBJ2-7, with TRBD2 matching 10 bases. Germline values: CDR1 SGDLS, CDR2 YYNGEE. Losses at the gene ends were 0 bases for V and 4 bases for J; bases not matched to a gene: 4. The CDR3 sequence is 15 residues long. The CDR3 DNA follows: TGTGCCAGCAGCGTAGATGAGCGGGAGGGGTACGAGCAGTACTTC. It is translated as CASSVDEREGYEQYF.

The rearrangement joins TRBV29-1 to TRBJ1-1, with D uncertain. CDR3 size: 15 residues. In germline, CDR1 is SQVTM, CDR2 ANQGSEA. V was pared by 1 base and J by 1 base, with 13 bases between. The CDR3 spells CSVEVIYGPNTEAFF. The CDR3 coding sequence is TGCAGCGTTGAAGTTATCTACGGTCCGAACACTGAAGCTTTCTTT.